Below, one T cell receptor beta chain is given with its context. Its matching antigen is unknown. The data are from a study of post-analysis software for immune sequencing data. About the research overall: The courses of disease that were included comprised relapsing-remitting, secondary progressive and progressive-relapsing multiple sclerosis. General study findings and limits: Among roughly 5 TRBV segments more frequent in patients than controls were TRBV5-6, TRBV5-1 and TRBV20-1. Controls showed significantly higher normalized Chao1 diversity than did multiple sclerosis patients. Batch-matched samples strongly co-clustered by F measure.

CDR3 length: 15 amino acids. With V trimmed by 5 bases and J by 0 bases, 9 bases remained unmatched. The germline V gene encodes CDR1 SQVTM and CDR2 ANQGSEA. Prepared TCR beta cDNA libraries contained unique molecular identifiers. Some 500,000 cDNA molecules came from roughly 0.93 to 9.6 million T cells. TCRdb re-analysed the PCR reads in MiXCR, keeping a single row per CDR3 protein. This sample has hundreds of thousands of distinct CDR3 sequences; roughly 45% occur once, and the top ten carry approximately 1.7%. The sequence was collected from a girl between 10 and 17 years old with multiple sclerosis. The J gene is TRBJ1-1, the V gene TRBV29-1; 7 nucleotides align to TRBD1. The sample consisted of blood. CDR3 residues: CSVPGQDAMNTEAFF. DNA of the CDR3: TGCAGCGTTCCTGGACAGGACGCCATGAACACTGAAGCTTTCTTT.